This entry is about one TCR beta chain. Its antigen is unknown. This record comes from a study of T cells in Graves' hyperthyroidism and ophthalmopathy. The study, taken as a whole, reports: For ophthalmopathy, model prediction preceded onset by a median roughly 5.9 months.

From RNA transcripts, TCR beta CDR3 regions were amplified. First-round RT-PCR with HTBI primers amplified the TCR CDR3 region. Using its own MiXCR run on the multiplex PCR reads, TCRdb lists one record per CDR3 protein. The table records about 210,000 distinct CDR3 sequences, under 20% of them present only once. V was clipped by 3 bases and J by 7 bases, with 18 bases between them. The CDR3 consists of 15 residues. The origin of this receptor is a man aged 45-65 years with Graves' hyperthyroidism. The chain is built from TRBV12-3 or TRBV12-4 and TRBJ1-2; maybe TRBD1 (6 bases). Sequencing input: blood. The CDR3 bases are TGTGCCAGCAGTTTCGGTAGGAGGGGGGAAAGTGGCTACACCTTC. This gives the protein CASSFGRRGESGYTF.